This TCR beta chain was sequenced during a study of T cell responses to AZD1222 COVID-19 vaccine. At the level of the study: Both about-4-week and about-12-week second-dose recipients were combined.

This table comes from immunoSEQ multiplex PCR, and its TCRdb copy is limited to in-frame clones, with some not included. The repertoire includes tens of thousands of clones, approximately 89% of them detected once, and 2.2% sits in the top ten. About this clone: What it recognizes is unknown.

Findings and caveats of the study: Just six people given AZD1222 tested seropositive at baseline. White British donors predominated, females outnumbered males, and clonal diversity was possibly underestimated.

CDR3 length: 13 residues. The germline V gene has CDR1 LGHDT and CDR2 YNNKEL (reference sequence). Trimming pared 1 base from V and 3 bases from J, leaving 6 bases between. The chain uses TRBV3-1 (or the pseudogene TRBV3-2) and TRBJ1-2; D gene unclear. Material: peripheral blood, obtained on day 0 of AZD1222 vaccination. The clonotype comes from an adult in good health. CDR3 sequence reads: CASSQAADYGYTF. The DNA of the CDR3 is TGTGCCAGCAGCCAAGCAGCAGACTATGGCTACACCTTC.